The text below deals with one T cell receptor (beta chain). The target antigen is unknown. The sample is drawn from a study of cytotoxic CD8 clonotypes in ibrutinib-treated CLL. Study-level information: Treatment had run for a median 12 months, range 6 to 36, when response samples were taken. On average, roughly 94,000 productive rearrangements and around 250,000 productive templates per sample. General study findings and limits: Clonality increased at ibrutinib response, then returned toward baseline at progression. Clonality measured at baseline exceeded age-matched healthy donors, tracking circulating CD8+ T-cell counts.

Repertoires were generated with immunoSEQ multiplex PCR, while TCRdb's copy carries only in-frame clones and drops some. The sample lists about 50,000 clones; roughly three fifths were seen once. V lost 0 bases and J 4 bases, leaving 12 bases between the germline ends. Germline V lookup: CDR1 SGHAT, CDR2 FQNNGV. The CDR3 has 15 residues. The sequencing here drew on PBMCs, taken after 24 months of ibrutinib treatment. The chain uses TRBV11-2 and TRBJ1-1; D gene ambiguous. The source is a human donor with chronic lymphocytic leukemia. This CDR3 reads CASSLDPGLTTEAFF. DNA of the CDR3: TGTGCCAGCAGCTTAGATCCGGGTCTGACCACTGAAGCTTTCTTT.